The following is a T cell receptor (beta chain) sequence with its context. The antigen is not known. These data belong to a study of response to subunit inactivated influenza vaccine. Regarding the study as a whole: New T cells are recruited in small numbers by each seasonal influenza vaccination, according to the authors' suggestion.

V was clipped by 7 bases and J by 2 bases, with 13 bases between them. Germline V lookup: CDR1 SNHLY, CDR2 FYNNEI. This CDR3 region has 14 residues. TCRdb independently ran MiXCR on the RT-PCR reads; one entry per CDR3 protein. Found here are 550,000 to 600,000 distinct CDR3 sequences, 10% to 15% of them singletons; the top ten hold 10% to 13%. The chain joins TRBV2 to TRBJ2-3; D is possibly TRBD2 (5 bases). Here the sequenced sample was PBMCs from blood, taken on the day of vaccination. The clonotype was recovered from a man aged 50 to 60 who received an inactivated influenza vaccine. CDR3 sequence: CASIRGSYTDTQYF. The CDR3 DNA follows: TGTGCCAGCATCCGGGGTTCCTACACAGATACGCAGTATTTT. The complete variable domain, with remaining parts taken from reference TRBV2 and TRBJ2-3, reads EPEVTQTPSHQVTQMGQEVILRCVPISNHLYFYWYRQILGQKVEFLVSFYNNEISEKSEIFDDQFSVERPDGSNFTLKIRSTKLEDSAMYFCASIRGSYTDTQYFGPGTRLTVL.